Shown below are 5 T cell receptor beta chains from a single sample sequenced in a study of cytomegalovirus exposure and HLA in healthy donors. PCR primers comprised 60 Vbeta and 13 Jbeta primers. The protocol was immunoSEQ multiplex PCR, while the TCRdb copy is restricted to in-frame clones and leaves out a portion. The profile shows around 150,000 clones, around 85% of them singletons. Sequenced sample: PBMCs. The receptors here all came from a woman in her twenties or thirties in good health and CMV-seronegative.

This rearrangement joins TRBV19 to TRBJ1-6; TRBD1 aligns across 7 bases. CDR1 LNHDA and CDR2 SQIVND come from the germline V gene (reference sequence). V lost 4 bases to trimming and J lost 4 bases; unmatched junction nucleotides: 7. This CDR3 is 16 amino acids long. The CDR3 sequence is CASSTRRQGYNSPLHF. CDR3 nucleotide sequence: TGTGCCAGTAGTACGAGAAGACAGGGATATAATTCACCCCTCCACTTT.

The chain recombines TRBV4-1 with TRBJ1-2, with 7 nucleotides matching TRBD1. The CDR3 length is 15 residues. The V and J ends lost 2 bases and 2 bases, in that order; junction bases with no gene match: 5. Germline CDR1 and CDR2: MGHRA and YSYEKL. The CDR3 coding sequence is TGCGCCAGCAGCCAACCCATACAGGGGAACTATGGCTACACCTTC. As protein: CASSQPIQGNYGYTF.

The chain employs TRBV29-1 and TRBJ1-2; D may be TRBD1 (6 bases). This CDR3 has 12 residues. Germline lookup yields CDR1 SQVTM and CDR2 ANQGSEA. V lost 4 bases and J 2 bases, leaving 8 bases between the germline ends. The DNA of the CDR3 is TGCAGCGTTGGACAGGCCAACTATGGCTACACCTTC. Translating it yields CSVGQANYGYTF. Based on the CDR3 plus reference TRBV29-1 and TRBJ1-2, the full variable domain is SAVISQKPSRDICQRGTSLTIQCQVDSQVTMMFWYRQQPGQSLTLIATANQGSEATYESGFVIDKFPISRPNLTFSTLTVSNMSPEDSSIYLCSVGQANYGYTFGSGTRLTVV.

This rearrangement joins TRBV7-9 to TRBJ2-7; 7 nucleotides agree with TRBD2. V lost 3 bases, J lost 0 bases, and 5 bases stayed unmatched. CDR1 and CDR2 (germline): SEHNR, FQNEAQ (reference sequence). The CDR3 covers 15 residues. CDR3 protein: CASSFSGRGSYEQYF. The DNA of the CDR3 is TGTGCCAGCAGCTTTTCAGGGAGGGGCTCCTACGAGCAGTACTTC.

The chain uses TRBV28 and TRBJ2-1; TRBD2 matches at 8 bases. Germline trimming cut 6 bases from V and 0 bases from J; bases unmatched to any gene: 13. Germline V gene sequence: CDR1 MDHEN, CDR2 SYDVKM. The CDR3 runs to 18 residues. The CDR3 protein is CASSRIGSGTSSYNEQFF. CDR3 nucleotide sequence: TGTGCCAGCAGCCGGATTGGTAGCGGGACCTCCTCCTACAATGAGCAGTTCTTC.